These 22 T cell receptor beta chains were all obtained from the same sample, sequenced in a study of graft-versus-host responses after intestinal transplantation. Clones were sequenced by immunoSEQ multiplex PCR, and TCRdb holds only the in-frame ones, with some missing. The repertoire holds 80,000 to 95,000 clones, just over 90% seen once, with 2% to 2.5% in the top ten. No antigen has been assigned to these receptors. This specimen consisted of unstimulated CD8+ T cells sorted from spleen or lymph node cells, obtained before intestinal transplant. All receptors derive from a human donor who received an intestinal transplant.

The chain is built from TRBV6-1 and TRBJ2-7; D possibly corresponds to TRBD2 (6 bases). V was clipped by 4 bases and J by 2 bases, with 12 bases between them. CDR1 is MNHNS, CDR2 SASEGT, per germline. The CDR3 runs to 14 residues. The CDR3 region is CASSVFREAYEQYF. The DNA for the CDR3 is TGTGCCAGCAGTGTGTTCAGGGAGGCCTACGAGCAGTACTTC.

The chain links TRBV2 to TRBJ2-7; weak D call: TRBD1 (6 bases). The CDR3 has 14 amino acids. The germline V gene has CDR1 SNHLY and CDR2 FYNNEI. V was shortened by 7 bases and J by 1 base, with 14 bases between the two germline ends. The DNA for the CDR3 is TGTGCCAGCATGAAGGGCAGGGGATCCTACGAGCAGTACTTC. Protein sequence: CASMKGRGSYEQYF.

The rearrangement joins TRBV27 to TRBJ2-1; 7 bases match TRBD1. From germline, CDR1 is MNHEY and CDR2 SMNVEV (reference sequence). V lost 0 bases and J lost 3; bases outside the gene matches: 5. The CDR3 contains 16 residues. CDR3 sequence: CASSLSRTGHYNEQFF. The DNA of the CDR3 is TGTGCCAGCAGTTTATCGAGGACAGGCCACTACAATGAGCAGTTCTTC.

The chain carries TRBV27 and TRBJ2-3; 13 nucleotides line up with TRBD2. The trim removed 6 bases at V and 6 bases at J, leaving 9 bases unmatched. The CDR3 spans 16 residues. Germline V gene lookup returns CDR1 MNHEY and CDR2 SMNVEV (reference sequence). CDR3 in amino acids: CASSDTTSGGLDTQYF. DNA for the CDR3: TGTGCCAGCAGCGACACGACTAGCGGGGGGTTGGATACGCAGTATTTT.

The V call is TRBV29-1, the J call TRBJ2-1, with D possibly matching TRBD1 (5 bases). Germline V gene data show CDR1 as SQVTM and CDR2 as ANQGSEA. Deletions cut 4 bases from V and 4 bases from J, with 14 bases between. The CDR3 spans 14 residues. The DNA for the CDR3 is TGCAGCGTTGGTGAGGCAGGGTTTTACAATGAGCAGTTCTTC. Translation: CSVGEAGFYNEQFF.

The chain combines TRBV30 with TRBJ2-6; no firm D call. The germline V gene encodes CDR1 GTSNPN and CDR2 SVGIG (reference sequence). The CDR3 extends over 14 amino acids. V lost 2 bases to trimming and J lost 2 bases, with 7 bases between them. The DNA of the CDR3 is TGTGCCTGGAGTCCTGAGGCTGGGGCCAACGTCCTGACTTTC. Encoded protein: CAWSPEAGANVLTF.

The chain carries TRBV4-3 and TRBJ1-1; D might be TRBD1 (5 bases). CDR1 and CDR2 from the germline V gene are LGHNA and YSLEER. This CDR3 is 15 amino acids long. Between the trimmed V and J ends, which lost 0 bases and 1 base, there was a span of 9 bases. The CDR3 DNA reads TGCGCCAGCAGCCAAGATTCGACAGAGAACACTGAAGCTTTCTTT. Protein product: CASSQDSTENTEAFF.

This clone was counted between two and nine times. The CDR3 bases are TGCGCCAGCAGCCAAGATCAGGGTTCTGGAAACACCATATATTTT. This translates into CASSQDQGSGNTIYF. The chain recombines TRBV4-3 with TRBJ1-3; D may be TRBD1 (5 bases). The CDR3 has 15 residues. Trimming shortened V by 0 bases and J by 1 base, and 7 bases separated the two germline ends. Germline V gives CDR1 LGHNA, CDR2 YSLEER.

The chain has TRBV2 and TRBJ2-7; D perhaps matches TRBD2 (7 bases). V lost 5 bases and J lost 4, with 18 bases in between. The length of the CDR3 is 15 residues. Germline assignment: CDR1 SNHLY and CDR2 FYNNEI. This CDR3 is CASSYSGGLAYEQYF. CDR3 bases: TGTGCCAGCAGTTACTCCGGGGGGCTGGCTTACGAGCAGTACTTC.

The chain links TRBV4-3 to TRBJ1-2; possibly TRBD1 for D (6 bases). CDR1 LGHNA and CDR2 YSLEER come from the germline V gene. The CDR3 consists of 15 residues. Between the trimmed V and J ends, which lost 2 bases and 8 bases, there was a span of 18 bases. The CDR3 loop reads CASSQMGQGTLGYTF. The DNA for the CDR3 is TGCGCCAGCAGCCAAATGGGTCAGGGGACCCTGGGCTACACCTTC.

The chain uses TRBV19 and TRBJ2-2; 7 bases align to TRBD2. Trimming removed 7 bases from V and 1 base from J; junction bases left unmatched: 9. The CDR3 contains 16 residues. CDR1 and CDR2 from the germline V gene are LNHDA and SQIVND (reference sequence). Here the CDR3 reads CASIRAGMENTGELFF. The DNA of the CDR3 is TGTGCCAGTATCAGAGCGGGAATGGAGAACACCGGGGAGCTGTTTTTT. The full variable domain, with the rest looked up from reference TRBV19 and TRBJ2-2, is DGGITQSPKYLFRKEGQNVTLSCEQNLNHDAMYWYRQDPGQGLRLIYYSQIVNDFQKGDIAEGYSVSREKKESFPLTVTSAQKNPTAFYLCASIRAGMENTGELFFGEGSRLTVL.

The CDR3 loop reads CASSQQGAGYGYTF. The DNA of the CDR3 is TGTGCCAGCAGCCAACAGGGGGCCGGCTATGGCTACACCTTC. This sequence joins TRBV7-9 and TRBJ1-2; 9 nucleotides match TRBD1. The CDR3 is 14 amino acids. The trim removed 5 bases at V and 4 bases at J, leaving 5 bases unmatched. Germline V gene lookup returns CDR1 SEHNR and CDR2 FQNEAQ (reference sequence).

With respect to this clone: The same CDR3 arises from other DNA sequences in this sample as well. The genes are TRBV27 and TRBJ2-7; 10 bases align to TRBD1. The CDR3 contains 14 residues. With V trimmed by 3 bases and J by 4 bases, 3 bases remained unmatched. The germline CDR1 and CDR2 sequences are MNHEY and SMNVEV (reference sequence). Here the CDR3 reads CASSFGTGAYEQYF. For the CDR3, the DNA is TGTGCCAGCAGTTTCGGGACAGGGGCATACGAGCAGTACTTC.

This clone was recorded only once. This chain links TRBV5-4 with TRBJ2-2, with D tentatively TRBD2 (6 bases). The CDR3 extends over 15 amino acids. Trimming removed 2 bases from V and 3 bases from J, with 11 bases in between. Germline-derived CDR1 and CDR2 are SGHNT and YYREEE (reference sequence). CDR3 loop: CASSFGGVDTGELFF. In nucleotides, the CDR3 is TGTGCCAGCAGCTTTGGAGGGGTTGACACCGGGGAGCTGTTTTTT. The full variable domain, in which reference TRBV5-4 and TRBJ2-2 provide the parts outside the CDR3, is ETGVTQSPTHLIKTRGQQVTLRCSSQSGHNTVSWYQQALGQGPQFIFQYYREEENGRGNFPPRFSGLQFPNYSSELNVNALELDDSALYLCASSFGGVDTGELFFGEGSRLTVL.

The chain employs TRBV6-5 and TRBJ2-7, with D uncertain. The CDR3 covers 13 residues. With 4 bases removed from V and 2 bases from J, the gap between germline ends came to 9 bases. Germline V gene sequence: CDR1 MNHEY, CDR2 SVGAGI. This CDR3 reads CASSSAGTYEQYF. CDR3 nucleotide sequence: TGTGCCAGCAGTTCCGCCGGTACCTACGAGCAGTACTTC.

The count of this clone is one. The chain couples TRBV7-4 to TRBJ2-7; TRBD1 is a possible D gene (6 bases). There are 15 residues in the CDR3. V was clipped by 6 bases and J by 0 bases, with 15 bases between them. Germline V gene sequence: CDR1 SGHVT, CDR2 SQSDAQ. The CDR3 nucleotides read TGTGCCAGCAGTGTTTACAGGGTCAGCTCCTACGAGCAGTACTTC. It is translated as CASSVYRVSSYEQYF.

The chain links TRBV7-9 to TRBJ1-2; TRBD1 agrees at 9 bases. CDR1 and CDR2 from the germline V gene are SEHNR and FQNEAQ (reference sequence). The trim removed 4 bases at V and 2 bases at J, leaving 2 bases unmatched. CDR3 length equals 14 residues. The CDR3 region is CASSSGTGNYGYTF. DNA of the CDR3: TGTGCCAGCAGCTCGGGGACAGGGAACTATGGCTACACCTTC.

J is TRBJ2-3 and V is TRBV27; 7 bases agree with TRBD1. With 8 bases clipped from V and 2 bases from J, the junction kept 7 bases outside the gene matches. CDR1 is MNHEY and CDR2 is SMNVEV in the germline V gene (reference sequence). The CDR3 is 14 residues long. CDR3 residues: CASGLGTVTDTQYF. CDR3 DNA sequence: TGTGCCAGCGGGCTAGGGACAGTCACAGATACGCAGTATTTT.

V usage is TRBV2 and J usage is TRBJ2-7, with TRBD2 matching 8 bases. V trimming: 7 bases; J trimming: 1 base; junction bases outside the gene matches: 9. This CDR3 spans 15 amino acids. Germline CDR1 SNHLY, CDR2 FYNNEI. The DNA for the CDR3 is TGTGCCAGCACTGTACGGATAGCGGGGTCCTACGAGCAGTACTTC. As protein: CASTVRIAGSYEQYF.

This clone turned up a few times. This chain connects TRBV9 to TRBJ2-2; a possible D gene is TRBD1 (7 bases). The CDR3 is 16 residues long. Trimming took 4 bases from V and 4 from J, leaving 17 bases between them. CDR1 SGDLS and CDR2 YYNGEE come from the germline V gene. The CDR3 bases are TGTGCCAGCAGCCCGGGGGACAGCTTCTTCACCGGGGAGCTGTTTTTT. Translated, it gives CASSPGDSFFTGELFF.

As regards this clone: This sample includes further DNA sequences coding for the same CDR3. This chain links TRBV4-3 with TRBJ1-6, with 12 nucleotides matching TRBD1. The CDR3 totals 14 residues. The ends lost 8 bases at V and 9 bases at J; junction bases unmatched: 5. Germline loops: CDR1 LGHNA, CDR2 YSLEER. The CDR3 sequence is CASGPGQGASPLHF. The CDR3 nucleotides read TGCGCCAGCGGACCGGGACAGGGGGCTTCACCCCTCCACTTT.

V usage is TRBV11-2 and J usage is TRBJ2-7; unclear D gene. The CDR3 is 13 residues long. V was cut by 5 bases and J by 2 bases, with 10 bases left in between. From germline, CDR1 is SGHAT and CDR2 FQNNGV. The CDR3 DNA follows: TGTGCCAGCAGCCCCGAGAATGCCTACGAGCAGTACTTC. Residues: CASSPENAYEQYF.